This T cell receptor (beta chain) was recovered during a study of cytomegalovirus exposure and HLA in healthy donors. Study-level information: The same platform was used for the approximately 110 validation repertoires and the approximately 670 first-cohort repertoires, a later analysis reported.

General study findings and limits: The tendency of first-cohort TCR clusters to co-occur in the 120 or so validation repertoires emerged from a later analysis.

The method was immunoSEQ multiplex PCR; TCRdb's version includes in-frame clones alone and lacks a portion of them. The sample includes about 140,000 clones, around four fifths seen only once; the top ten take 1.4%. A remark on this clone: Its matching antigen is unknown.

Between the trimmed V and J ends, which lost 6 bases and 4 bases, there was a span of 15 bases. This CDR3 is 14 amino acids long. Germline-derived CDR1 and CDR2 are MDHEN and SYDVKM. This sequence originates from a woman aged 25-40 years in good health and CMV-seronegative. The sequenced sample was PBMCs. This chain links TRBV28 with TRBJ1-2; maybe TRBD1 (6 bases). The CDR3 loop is CASRGATVSYGYTF. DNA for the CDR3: TGTGCCAGCAGGGGGGCTACAGTGAGCTATGGCTACACCTTC.